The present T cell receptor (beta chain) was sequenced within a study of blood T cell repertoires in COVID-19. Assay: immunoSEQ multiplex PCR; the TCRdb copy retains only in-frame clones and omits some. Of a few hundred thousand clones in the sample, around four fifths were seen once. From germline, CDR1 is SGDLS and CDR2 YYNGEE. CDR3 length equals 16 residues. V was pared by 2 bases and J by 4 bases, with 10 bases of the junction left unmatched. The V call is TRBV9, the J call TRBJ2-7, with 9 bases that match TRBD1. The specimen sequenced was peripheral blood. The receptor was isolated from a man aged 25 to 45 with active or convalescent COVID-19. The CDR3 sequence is CASSVGQGSAGYEQYF. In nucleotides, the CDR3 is TGTGCCAGCAGCGTGGGACAGGGATCAGCTGGGTACGAGCAGTACTTC.